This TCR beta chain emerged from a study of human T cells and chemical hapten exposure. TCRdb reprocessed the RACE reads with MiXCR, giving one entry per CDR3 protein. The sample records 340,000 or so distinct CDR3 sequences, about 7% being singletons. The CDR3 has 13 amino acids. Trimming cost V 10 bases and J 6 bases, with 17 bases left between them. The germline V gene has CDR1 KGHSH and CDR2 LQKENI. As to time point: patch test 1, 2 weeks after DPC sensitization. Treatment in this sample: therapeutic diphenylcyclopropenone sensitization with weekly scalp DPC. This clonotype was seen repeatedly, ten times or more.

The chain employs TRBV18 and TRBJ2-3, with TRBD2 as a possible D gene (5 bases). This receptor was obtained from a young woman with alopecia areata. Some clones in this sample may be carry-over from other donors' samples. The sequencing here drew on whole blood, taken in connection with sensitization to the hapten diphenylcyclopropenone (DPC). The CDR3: CATEAAVTDTQYF. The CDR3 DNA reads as TGTGCCACCGAAGCGGCTGTGACGGATACGCAGTATTTT.